Following are 7 T cell receptor beta chains from one sample sequenced in a study of T cell responses to AZD1222 COVID-19 vaccine. The repertoire was sequenced with immunoSEQ multiplex PCR; TCRdb's copy has only in-frame clones and lacks some. Of 160,000 or so clones listed, about 90% are singletons. Sequenced material: peripheral blood, taken 28 days after the second AZD1222 dose. These receptors originate from an adult who received the AZD1222 COVID-19 vaccine.

The chain links TRBV9 to TRBJ1-3; 9 nucleotides align to TRBD1. J lost 6 bases, V lost 3 bases, and 4 bases had no gene match. CDR1 SGDLS and CDR2 YYNGEE come from the germline V gene. The CDR3 spans 14 residues. The CDR3 loop reads CASSGQGVLNTIYF. DNA of the CDR3: TGTGCCAGCAGCGGACAGGGGGTCCTAAACACCATATATTTT.

The rearrangement links TRBV27 to TRBJ2-1; 7 nucleotides match TRBD1. Germline values: CDR1 MNHEY, CDR2 SMNVEV (reference sequence). The ends lost 6 bases at V and 8 bases at J; junction bases unmatched: 16. This CDR3 spans 16 amino acids. CDR3 in DNA: TGTGCCAGCAGCTCGGCCCCGGACAGGCTTCGGGATGAGCAGTTCTTC. It is translated as CASSSAPDRLRDEQFF.

The rearrangement links TRBV6-5 to TRBJ1-1; D call uncertain. Looked up from germline, CDR1 is MNHEY and CDR2 is SVGAGI. The CDR3 runs to 12 residues. Trimming shortened V by 2 bases and J by 7 bases, and 8 bases separated the two germline ends. The CDR3 DNA reads as TGTGCCAGCAGTTACGGGCCCGGTGAAGCTTTCTTT. It yields the protein CASSYGPGEAFF.

The chain uses TRBV6-5 and TRBJ1-2; D is possibly TRBD1 (5 bases). Deletions cut 0 bases from V and 8 bases from J, with 19 bases between. Germline V lookup: CDR1 MNHEY, CDR2 SVGAGI. The CDR3 has 16 residues. The CDR3 DNA reads TGTGCCAGCAGTTACTCGTCTAGGGTCGGGGGGGGAGGCTACACCTTC. Translation gives CASSYSSRVGGGGYTF.

This clone turned up a few times. Here the CDR3 DNA reads TGTGCCAGCAGCCAAGATCTTGGCGGGGGGAAGTACAATGAGCAGTTCTTC. Protein sequence: CASSQDLGGGKYNEQFF. The chain couples TRBV4-2 to TRBJ2-1; TRBD2 matches at 8 bases. V was clipped by 0 bases and J by 4 bases; unmatched bases: 8. The germline V gene encodes CDR1 LGHNA and CDR2 YNFKEQ. The CDR3 length is 17 residues.

The CDR3 DNA is TGTGCCAGCTCTACCGGGACAGGGGCTTTAGGGCCCCAGCATTTT. This encodes CASSTGTGALGPQHF. The J gene is TRBJ1-5, the V gene TRBV18; 10 bases line up with TRBD1. V shed 6 bases, J shed 9 bases, and the junction held 11 bases outside the gene matches. The germline CDR1 and CDR2 sequences are KGHSH and LQKENI. The CDR3 extends over 15 amino acids.

The chain carries TRBV4-2 and TRBJ2-1, with 9 positions matching TRBD1. CDR1 and CDR2 (germline): LGHNA, YNFKEQ. CDR3 size: 14 residues. V dropped 4 bases and J dropped 7; count of bases not matched to a gene: 5. In DNA form, the CDR3 reads TGTGCCAGCAGCCGAGGGACAGGGATGAATGAGCAGTTCTTC. Translating it yields CASSRGTGMNEQFF.